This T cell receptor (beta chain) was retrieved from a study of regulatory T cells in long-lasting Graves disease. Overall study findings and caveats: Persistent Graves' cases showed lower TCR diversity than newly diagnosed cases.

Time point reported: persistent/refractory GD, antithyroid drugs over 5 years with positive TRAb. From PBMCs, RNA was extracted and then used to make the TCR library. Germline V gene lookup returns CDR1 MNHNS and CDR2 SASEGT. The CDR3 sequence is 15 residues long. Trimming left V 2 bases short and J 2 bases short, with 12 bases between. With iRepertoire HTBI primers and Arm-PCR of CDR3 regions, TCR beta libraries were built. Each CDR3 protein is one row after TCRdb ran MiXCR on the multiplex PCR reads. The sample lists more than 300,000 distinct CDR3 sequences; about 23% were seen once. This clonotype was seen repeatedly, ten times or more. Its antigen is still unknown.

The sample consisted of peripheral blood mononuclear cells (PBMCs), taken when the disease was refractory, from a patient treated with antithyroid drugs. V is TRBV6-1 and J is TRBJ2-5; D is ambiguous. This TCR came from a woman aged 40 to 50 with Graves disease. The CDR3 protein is CASSEYPGPQETQYF. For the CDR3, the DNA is TGTGCCAGCAGTGAATACCCGGGTCCGCAAGAGACCCAGTACTTC.